The 28 T cell receptor beta chains listed next were all sequenced from one sample in a study of T cells in Graves' hyperthyroidism and ophthalmopathy. The TCR beta CDR3 regions underwent amplification using RNA transcripts as the source. First-round RT-PCR with HTBI primers amplified the TCR CDR3 region. TCRdb analysed the multiplex PCR reads with MiXCR anew, one entry per CDR3 protein. This table has approximately 720,000 distinct CDR3 sequences, around 20% appearing once. The material sequenced was blood. These TCRs come from a woman aged 50 to 60 with Graves' hyperthyroidism that later progressed to Graves' ophthalmopathy.

V is TRBV10-3 and J is TRBJ2-5; D is ambiguous. Trimming took 0 bases from V and 3 from J, leaving 2 bases between them. Germline V gives CDR1 ENHRY, CDR2 SYGVKD. The CDR3 runs 12 residues. The CDR3 nucleotides read TGTGCCATCAGTGAGTCGAAAGAGACCCAGTACTTC. Its protein product is CAISESKETQYF.

In regard to this clonotype: Germline is not matched at one junction end, which may reflect a read error. The rearrangement uses TRBV20-1 and TRBJ1-2; tentative D call: TRBD1 (5 bases). CDR1 and CDR2 from the germline V gene are DFQATT and SNEGSKA (reference sequence). CDR3 size: 13 residues. For the CDR3, the DNA is TGCAGTGCTTGGGACGGATTGACCTATGCCTACACCTTC. The encoded protein is CSAWDGLTYAYTF.

In this sample, this clonotype turned up many times. The genes are TRBV2 and TRBJ2-2, with D unclear. The CDR3 consists of 14 residues. CDR1 and CDR2 from the germline V gene are SNHLY and FYNNEI. V was clipped by 8 bases and J by 6 bases, with 16 bases between them. The CDR3 region is CASARYIDAGELFF. CDR3 DNA: TGTGCCAGCGCTAGGTACATCGACGCCGGGGAGCTGTTTTTT.

The chain joins TRBV7-9 to TRBJ2-5; no reliable D call. V was trimmed by 2 bases and J by 0 bases, leaving 4 bases between them. Germline CDR1 reads SEHNR; CDR2 reads FQNEAQ (reference sequence). The CDR3 is 13 amino acids. The CDR3 DNA sequence: TGTGCCAGCAGCTTACCGAACCAAGAGACCCAGTACTTC. It yields the protein CASSLPNQETQYF.

J is TRBJ1-2 and V is TRBV11-2; the match to TRBD1 covers 7 bases. CDR1 is SGHAT and CDR2 is FQNNGV in the germline V gene. V lost 2 bases, J lost 3 bases, and 9 bases stayed unmatched. This CDR3 has 16 residues. The CDR3 region has the DNA TGTGCCAGCAGCTTACCGACAGGGCCCTCCGACTATGGCTACACCTTC. Translation: CASSLPTGPSDYGYTF.

This clonotype was recorded at least ten times. The J gene is TRBJ2-5, the V gene TRBV3-1; TRBD2 might be the D (6 bases). CDR1 is LGHDT, CDR2 YNNKEL, per germline (reference sequence). V lost 0 bases and J lost 2, with 10 bases in between. CDR3 length equals 15 residues. In DNA, the CDR3 is TGTGCCAGCAGCCAAGATAGGCTAGCGCAAGAGACCCAGTACTTC. Translation: CASSQDRLAQETQYF.

CDR3 sequence reads: CASSLFWDGSYEQYF. CDR3 nucleotides: TGTGCCAGCAGCTTGTTTTGGGATGGGTCCTACGAGCAGTACTTC. The chain recombines TRBV5-4 with TRBJ2-7; the D is unclear. This CDR3 has 15 residues. Between the trimmed V and J ends, which lost 1 base and 1 base, there was a span of 12 bases. The germline V gene encodes CDR1 SGHNT and CDR2 YYREEE (reference sequence).

As regards this clonotype: One end of the junction is discordant with germline, which a read error may explain. The chain employs TRBV6-5 and TRBJ1-2; D is uncertain. The CDR3 extends over 14 amino acids. Germline V gives CDR1 MNHEY, CDR2 SVGAGI. CDR3 DNA: TGTGCCAGCAGTCACCGGACGGGGAACTATGGCCACACCTTC. Residues: CASSHRTGNYGHTF.

This clonotype has just a few counts. V gene TRBV9 combines with J gene TRBJ2-3; 8 nucleotides align to TRBD1. The junction had 9 bases not matched to a gene; V was cut back by 4 bases and J by 2 bases. The CDR3 is made up of 16 amino acids. CDR1 is SGDLS, CDR2 YYNGEE, per germline. The CDR3 sequence is CASSPHGQGATDTQYF. The CDR3 nucleotides read TGTGCCAGCAGCCCCCACGGGCAGGGGGCCACAGATACGCAGTATTTT.

This chain connects TRBV29-1 to TRBJ2-6; D is undetermined. Germline CDR1 reads SQVTM; CDR2 reads ANQGSEA. This CDR3 has 16 amino acids. With 3 bases removed from V and 0 bases from J, the gap between germline ends came to 12 bases. CDR3 in DNA: TGCAGCGTTGAGGGGTTGGTAAACTCTGGGGCCAACGTCCTGACTTTC. It translates to CSVEGLVNSGANVLTF.

This clonotype was seen a handful of times. A much larger clone differs from this one at a single base, so this may be a read error. The chain has TRBV7-3 and TRBJ1-1; TRBD1 aligns across 7 bases. This CDR3 comprises 13 residues. Germline CDR1 reads SGHTA; CDR2 reads FQGTGA. The V and J ends lost 8 bases and 5 bases, in that order; junction bases with no gene match: 8. CDR3 residues: CASGRQGRTEAFF. DNA for the CDR3: TGTGCCAGCGGACGACAGGGTCGGACTGAAGCTTTCTTT.

As for this clonotype: With a much larger clone just one base away, this may be a read error. The rearrangement joins TRBV20-1 to TRBJ1-2; tentatively, D is TRBD1 (6 bases). Trimming stripped 5 bases from V and 7 bases from J, with 20 bases between. Germline V CDR1 and CDR2: DFQATT, SNEGSKA (reference sequence). The CDR3 is 14 amino acids. The CDR3 loop is CSAGSPRGRSGYTF. The CDR3 coding sequence is TGCAGTGCTGGAAGCCCCAGGGGACGCTCTGGCTACACCTTC.

The genes are TRBV7-8 and TRBJ1-4; D is undetermined. The CDR3 consists of 13 residues. Trimming cost V 5 bases and J 11 bases, with 15 bases left between them. Germline V gives CDR1 SGHVS, CDR2 FQNEAQ. Written as DNA, the CDR3 is TGTGCCAGCAGCCATCCGGACGGGGAGAAACTGTTTTTT. This gives the protein CASSHPDGEKLFF.

This clonotype was seen a handful of times. This chain joins TRBV20-1 and TRBJ1-2, with a tentative D call TRBD1 (6 bases). Deletions cut 5 bases from V and 1 base from J, with 14 bases between. CDR3 length: 14 residues. Germline CDR1 and CDR2: DFQATT and SNEGSKA (reference sequence). The CDR3 loop is CSAPTRDINYGYTF. The CDR3, as DNA: TGCAGTGCTCCTACCCGGGACATTAACTATGGCTACACCTTC.

This clonotype has at least ten counts. In DNA, the CDR3 is TGTGCCAGCAGTCGGACAAAGAACACTGAAGCTTTCTTT. Translated, it gives CASSRTKNTEAFF. The chain combines TRBV6-1 with TRBJ1-1; maybe TRBD1 (5 bases). Germline V lookup: CDR1 MNHNS, CDR2 SASEGT. V was pared by 5 bases and J by 1 base, with 8 bases between. This CDR3 is 13 amino acids long.

The chain uses TRBV4-1 and TRBJ1-2; tentative D call: TRBD1 (5 bases). Per germline, CDR1 MGHRA and CDR2 YSYEKL. Trimming removed 6 bases from V and 3 bases from J, with 20 bases in between. There are 16 residues in the CDR3. In DNA, the CDR3 is TGCGCCAGCAGGATACAGGCGGCGAGGGGAGACTATGGCTACACCTTC. Its translation: CASRIQAARGDYGYTF.

The chain combines TRBV20-1 with TRBJ2-1; D uncertain. The CDR3 sequence is 15 residues long. Germline V gene lookup returns CDR1 DFQATT and CDR2 SNEGSKA (reference sequence). V lost 3 bases to trimming and J lost 0 bases, with 12 bases between them. The CDR3 DNA sequence: TGCAGTGCTAGCCCGGGCGAGAGCTCCTACAATGAGCAGTTCTTC. Translating it yields CSASPGESSYNEQFF.

This clonotype was seen many times. Compared with germline, one end of the junction differs, possibly owing to a read error. The chain uses TRBV7-6 and TRBJ2-5; D remains ambiguous. This CDR3 contains 12 residues. The germline V gene has CDR1 SGHVS and CDR2 FNYEAQ. The CDR3 protein is CASSKTLEAQYF. For the CDR3, the DNA is TGTGCCAGCAGCAAAACCTTAGAGGCCCAGTACTTC.

There are many counts of this clonotype. V and J are TRBV7-3 and TRBJ2-3; 10 bases agree with TRBD2. The length of the CDR3 is 15 residues. Per the germline V gene, CDR1 is SGHTA and CDR2 is FQGTGA. The V segment lost 2 bases and the J segment 4 bases; nucleotides outside the gene matches: 3. CDR3 in DNA: TGTGCCAGCAGCTTAGTAGCGGGGGGACCAGATACGCAGTATTTT. This gives the protein CASSLVAGGPDTQYF.

This clonotype was counted only a few times. This chain connects TRBV15 to TRBJ1-1; 9 bases map to TRBD1. The length of the CDR3 is 15 residues. The V gene end was trimmed by 5 bases and the J gene end by 1 base; junction bases not matched to a gene: 5. In germline, CDR1 is LNHNV, CDR2 YYDKDF (reference sequence). The chain's CDR3 is CATSGDRAPNTEAFF. The DNA for the CDR3 is TGTGCCACCAGCGGGGACAGGGCCCCGAACACTGAAGCTTTCTTT.

The CDR3 DNA is TGTGCCAGTAGTCTTACAGGGAATGGGGAGCTGTTTTTT. Translation gives CASSLTGNGELFF. The gene calls are TRBV19 and TRBJ2-2, with D perhaps matching TRBD1 (6 bases). V lost 5 bases, J lost 8 bases, and 12 bases lay in between. The CDR3 is 13 amino acids. In germline, CDR1 is LNHDA, CDR2 SQIVND (reference sequence).

The V call is TRBV27, the J call TRBJ1-2; D gene unclear. This CDR3 spans 13 amino acids. With 2 bases removed from V and 13 bases from J, the gap between germline ends came to 17 bases. Germline V gene data show CDR1 as MNHEY and CDR2 as SMNVEV (reference sequence). This chain's CDR3 is CASSLGLSDVCTF. Written as DNA, the CDR3 is TGTGCCAGCAGTTTAGGACTTTCAGACGTTTGCACCTTC.

This chain uses TRBV20-1 with TRBJ2-5, with D possibly being TRBD1 or TRBD2 (6 bases each). Trimming took off 5 bases at V and 4 bases at J, with 14 bases between the two ends. The V gene's germline CDR1 is DFQATT and CDR2 SNEGSKA (reference sequence). This CDR3 has 13 amino acids. This chain's CDR3 is CSAPPGARETQYF. DNA of the CDR3: TGCAGTGCTCCCCCGGGGGCCCGAGAGACCCAGTACTTC.

This clonotype came up many times. The rearrangement uses TRBV15 and TRBJ1-1, with D uncertain. The CDR3 runs to 14 residues. V was pared by 5 bases and J by 2 bases, with 12 bases between. CDR1 LNHNV and CDR2 YYDKDF come from the germline V gene (reference sequence). The CDR3 nucleotides are TGTGCCACCAGCCGGTATAAATCAAACACTGAAGCTTTCTTT. This sequence encodes CATSRYKSNTEAFF.

There are a few counts of this clonotype. J is TRBJ2-2 and V is TRBV12-3 or TRBV12-4; D remains ambiguous. The CDR3 runs 13 residues. The V end lost 5 bases, the J end lost 6 bases, and 10 bases lay between the germline ends. The CDR3 protein is CASSPRRSGELFF. The CDR3, as DNA: TGTGCCAGCAGTCCAAGACGGTCCGGGGAGCTGTTTTTT.

This clonotype was seen many times. The V call is TRBV12-3 or TRBV12-4, the J call TRBJ1-1; 7 nucleotides align to TRBD1. The V segment lost 4 bases and the J segment 5 bases; nucleotides outside the gene matches: 13. This CDR3 has 16 amino acids. The DNA of the CDR3 is TGTGCCAGCAGTTCCCCGACAGGGACCCTAAGGACTGAAGCTTTCTTT. It codes for CASSSPTGTLRTEAFF.

Comments on this clonotype: This likely traces to a read error, being one base from a far larger clone. The V and J genes are TRBV7-9 and TRBJ1-1; D is ambiguous. Germline loops: CDR1 SEHNR, CDR2 FQNEAQ (reference sequence). The CDR3 is 12 amino acids. CDR3 sequence: CASSLGTTEASF. In DNA form, the CDR3 reads TGTGCCAGCAGCCTTGGTACCACTGAAGCTTCCTTT. The full variable domain, its missing parts supplied by reference TRBV7-9 and TRBJ1-1, is DTGVSQNPRHKITKRGQNVTFRCDPISEHNRLYWYRQTLGQGPEFLTYFQNEAQLEKSRLLSDRFSAERPKGSFSTLEIQRTEQGDSAMYLCASSLGTTEASFGQGTRLTVV.

A remark on this clonotype: This may stem from a read error, because a much larger clone lies one nucleotide away. The chain carries TRBV20-1 and TRBJ2-7; D tentatively fits TRBD1 or TRBD2 (5 bases each). This CDR3 comprises 13 residues. The germline CDR1 and CDR2 sequences are DFQATT and SNEGSKA (reference sequence). Trimming cost V 5 bases and J 7 bases, with 18 bases left between them. CDR3 loop: CSADDKGWGEQYF. CDR3 nucleotide sequence: TGCAGTGCTGACGACAAGGGTTGGGGGGAGCAGTACTTC.